This T cell receptor (beta chain) was captured by sequencing in a study of T cells after yellow fever vaccination. Study observations and caveats: One caveat is that FACS-sorted repertoires could contain abundant clonotypes contaminating from the bulk population. Overall, a small share of clonotypes was seen in both CD4 and CD8 compartments. Most clones from primary vaccination were detected again post-booster (roughly 96% CD4, roughly 90% CD8). A weaker secondary response peaked on day 5, the primary on day 15.

Via MiXCR, TCRdb re-called the 5' RACE reads, giving one row per CDR3 protein. This sample has 620,000 or so distinct CDR3 sequences, with about a sixth found just once. Points on this clonotype: The antigen is unknown.

This TCR came from a young man who received the YFV17D yellow fever vaccine. The sample here was PBMCs, taken about 5 days after the first yellow fever vaccination.

The CDR3 nucleotides read TGTGCCAGCAGCTGGGGGATGGGACAGGGGATTCATTCACCCCTCCACTTT. Translating it yields CASSWGMGQGIHSPLHF. This chain uses TRBV7-2 with TRBJ1-6; 10 bases line up with TRBD1. Per the germline V gene, CDR1 is SGHTA and CDR2 is FQGNSA. This CDR3 has 17 amino acids. J was trimmed by 8 bases and V by 4 bases; bases with no gene match: 11.